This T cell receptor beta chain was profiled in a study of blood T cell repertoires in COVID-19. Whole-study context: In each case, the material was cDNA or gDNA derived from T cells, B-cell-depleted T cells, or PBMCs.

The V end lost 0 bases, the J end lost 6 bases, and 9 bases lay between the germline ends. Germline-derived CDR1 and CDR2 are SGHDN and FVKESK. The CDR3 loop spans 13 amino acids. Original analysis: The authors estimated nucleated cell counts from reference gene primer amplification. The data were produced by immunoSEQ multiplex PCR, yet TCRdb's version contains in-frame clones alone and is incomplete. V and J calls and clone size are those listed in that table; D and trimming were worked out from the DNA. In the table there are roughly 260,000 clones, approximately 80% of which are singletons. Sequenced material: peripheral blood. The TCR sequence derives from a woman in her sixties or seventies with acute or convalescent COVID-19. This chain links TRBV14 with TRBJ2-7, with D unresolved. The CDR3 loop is CASSQDWYGEQYF. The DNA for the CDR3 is TGTGCCAGCAGCCAAGATTGGTACGGCGAGCAGTACTTC.